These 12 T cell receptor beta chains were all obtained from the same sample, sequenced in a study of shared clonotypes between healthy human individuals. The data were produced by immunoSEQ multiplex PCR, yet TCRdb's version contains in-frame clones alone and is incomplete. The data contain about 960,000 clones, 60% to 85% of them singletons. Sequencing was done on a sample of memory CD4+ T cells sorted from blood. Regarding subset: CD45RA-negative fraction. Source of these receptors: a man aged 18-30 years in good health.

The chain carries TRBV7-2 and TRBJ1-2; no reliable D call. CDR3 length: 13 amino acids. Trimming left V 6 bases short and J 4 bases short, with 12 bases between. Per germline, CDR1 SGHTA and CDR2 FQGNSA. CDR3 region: CASSSDGIYGYTF. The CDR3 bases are TGTGCCAGCAGTTCGGACGGAATCTATGGCTACACCTTC. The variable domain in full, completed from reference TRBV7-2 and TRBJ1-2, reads GAGVSQSPSNKVTEKGKDVELRCDPISGHTALYWYRQSLGQGLEFLIYFQGNSAPDKSGLPSDRFSAERTGGSVSTLTIQRTQQEDSAVYLCASSSDGIYGYTFGSGTRLTVV.

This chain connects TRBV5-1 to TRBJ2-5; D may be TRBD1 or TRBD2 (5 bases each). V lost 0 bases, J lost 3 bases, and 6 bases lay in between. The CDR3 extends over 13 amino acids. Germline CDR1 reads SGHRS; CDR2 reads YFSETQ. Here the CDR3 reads CASSLVGEETQYF. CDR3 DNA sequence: TGCGCCAGCAGCTTGGTGGGGGAAGAGACCCAGTACTTC. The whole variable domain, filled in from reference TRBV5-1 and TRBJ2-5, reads KAGVTQTPRYLIKTRGQQVTLSCSPISGHRSVSWYQQTPGQGLQFLFEYFSETQRNKGNFPGRFSGRQFSNSRSEMNVSTLELGDSALYLCASSLVGEETQYFGPGTRLLVL.

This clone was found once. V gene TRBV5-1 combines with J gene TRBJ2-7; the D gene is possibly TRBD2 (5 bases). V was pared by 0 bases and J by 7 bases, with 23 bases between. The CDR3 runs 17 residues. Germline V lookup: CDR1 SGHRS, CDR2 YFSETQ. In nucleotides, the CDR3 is TGCGCCAGCAGCTTGGAAGTAAGCGGCATACGGGTGGGGGAGCAGTACTTC. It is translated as CASSLEVSGIRVGEQYF.

CDR3 nucleotides: TGTGCCAGCAGCGCCCGGGGGTCGGCGGGGAATGAGCAGTTCTTC. The encoded protein is CASSARGSAGNEQFF. The chain couples TRBV9 to TRBJ2-1; maybe TRBD2 (6 bases). The CDR3 loop spans 15 amino acids. In germline, CDR1 is SGDLS, CDR2 YYNGEE. Trimming took 3 bases from V and 7 from J, leaving 17 bases between them.

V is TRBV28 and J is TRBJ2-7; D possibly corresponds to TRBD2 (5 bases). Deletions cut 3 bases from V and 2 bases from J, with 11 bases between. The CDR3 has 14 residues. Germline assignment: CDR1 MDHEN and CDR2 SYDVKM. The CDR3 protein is CASSFAGSPYEQYF. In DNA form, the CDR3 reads TGTGCCAGCAGTTTCGCGGGTTCCCCCTACGAGCAGTACTTC.

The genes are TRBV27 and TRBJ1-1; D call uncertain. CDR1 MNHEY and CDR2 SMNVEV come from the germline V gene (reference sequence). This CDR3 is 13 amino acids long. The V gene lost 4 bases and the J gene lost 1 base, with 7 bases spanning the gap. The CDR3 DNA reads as TGTGCCAGCAGTTACAAGACGAACACTGAAGCTTTCTTT. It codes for CASSYKTNTEAFF.

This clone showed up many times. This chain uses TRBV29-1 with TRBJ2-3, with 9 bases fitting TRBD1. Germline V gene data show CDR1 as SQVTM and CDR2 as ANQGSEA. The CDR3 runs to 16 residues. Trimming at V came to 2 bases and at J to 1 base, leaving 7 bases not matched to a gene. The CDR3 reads CSVERARDRGTDTQYF. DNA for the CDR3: TGCAGCGTTGAAAGGGCCCGGGACAGGGGCACAGATACGCAGTATTTT.

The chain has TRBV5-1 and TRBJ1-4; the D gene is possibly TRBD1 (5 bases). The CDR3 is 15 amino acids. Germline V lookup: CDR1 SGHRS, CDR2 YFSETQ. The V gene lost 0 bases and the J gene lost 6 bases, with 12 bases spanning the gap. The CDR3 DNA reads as TGCGCCAGCAGCTTGGAATACTTGGGGGATGAAAAACTGTTTTTT. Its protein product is CASSLEYLGDEKLFF.

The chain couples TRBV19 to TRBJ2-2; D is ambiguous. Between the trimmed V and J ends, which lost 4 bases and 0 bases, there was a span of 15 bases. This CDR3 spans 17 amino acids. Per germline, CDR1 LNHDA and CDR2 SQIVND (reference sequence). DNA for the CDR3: TGTGCCAGTAGTAGAGCCGGAGCGCTTCCGAACACCGGGGAGCTGTTTTTT. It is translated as CASSRAGALPNTGELFF. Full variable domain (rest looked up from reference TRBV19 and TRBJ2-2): DGGITQSPKYLFRKEGQNVTLSCEQNLNHDAMYWYRQDPGQGLRLIYYSQIVNDFQKGDIAEGYSVSREKKESFPLTVTSAQKNPTAFYLCASSRAGALPNTGELFFGEGSRLTVL.

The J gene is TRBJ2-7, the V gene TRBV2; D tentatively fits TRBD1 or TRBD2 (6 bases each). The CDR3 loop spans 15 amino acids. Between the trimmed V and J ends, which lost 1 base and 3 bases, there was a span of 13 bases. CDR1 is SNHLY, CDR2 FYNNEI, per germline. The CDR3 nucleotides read TGTGCCAGCAGTGAAGAGGTCGGAGGGGGCTACGAGCAGTACTTC. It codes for CASSEEVGGGYEQYF. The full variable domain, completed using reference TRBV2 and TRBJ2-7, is EPEVTQTPSHQVTQMGQEVILRCVPISNHLYFYWYRQILGQKVEFLVSFYNNEISEKSEIFDDQFSVERPDGSNFTLKIRSTKLEDSAMYFCASSEEVGGGYEQYFGPGTRLTVT.

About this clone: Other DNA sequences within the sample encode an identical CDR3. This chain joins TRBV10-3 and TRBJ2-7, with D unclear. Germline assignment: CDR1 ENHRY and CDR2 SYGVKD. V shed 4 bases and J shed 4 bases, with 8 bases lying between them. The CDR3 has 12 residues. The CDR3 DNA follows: TGTGCCATCAGTGGGACCCCTTACGAGCAGTACTTC. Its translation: CAISGTPYEQYF.

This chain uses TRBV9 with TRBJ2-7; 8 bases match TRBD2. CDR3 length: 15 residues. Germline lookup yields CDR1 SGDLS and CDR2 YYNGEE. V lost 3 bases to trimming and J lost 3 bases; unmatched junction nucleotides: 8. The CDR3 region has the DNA TGTGCCAGCAGCGCCCCGGGGGCGGGAGGCTACGAGCAGTACTTC. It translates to CASSAPGAGGYEQYF.